These 3 T cell receptor beta chains came from one sample sequenced in a study of T cells in Graves' hyperthyroidism and ophthalmopathy. Using RNA transcripts as the source, TCR beta CDR3 regions were amplified. Researchers ran a first-round RT-PCR on the TCR CDR3 using the HTBI primer set. TCRdb analysed the multiplex PCR reads with MiXCR anew, one entry per CDR3 protein. Here the sample spans nearly 600,000 distinct CDR3 sequences, 11% to 15% being singletons. Sample: blood. The receptors derive from a woman under 30 with Graves' ophthalmopathy.

This clonotype was detected many times. V usage is TRBV5-5 and J usage is TRBJ2-7; TRBD1 matches 7 bases. The V and J ends lost 4 bases and 0 bases, in that order; junction bases with no gene match: 7. This CDR3 is built from 15 residues. Germline CDR1 is SGHKS and CDR2 is YYEKEE (reference sequence). The chain's CDR3 is CASSPGRDSSYEQYF. The CDR3 DNA sequence: TGTGCCAGCAGCCCCGGCAGGGACAGCTCCTACGAGCAGTACTTC.

CDR3 in amino acids: CASSFPSGRAHYNEQFF. The CDR3 region has the DNA TGTGCCAGCAGTTTCCCTAGCGGGAGGGCTCACTACAATGAGCAGTTCTTC. The chain employs TRBV28 and TRBJ2-1; 12 nucleotides agree with TRBD2. CDR1 is MDHEN, CDR2 SYDVKM, per germline. Trimming at V came to 3 bases and at J to 3 bases, leaving 6 bases not matched to a gene. CDR3 length equals 17 residues.

This clonotype has a count of ten or more. The chain combines TRBV30 with TRBJ2-1; TRBD2 is a possible D gene (5 bases). The CDR3 runs 10 residues. V lost 5 bases, J lost 10 bases, and 9 bases lay in between. Germline V lookup: CDR1 GTSNPN, CDR2 SVGIG (reference sequence). The CDR3 nucleotides read TGTGCCTGGTCTATAGCGGAGCAGTTCTTC. Translated: CAWSIAEQFF.